The present T cell receptor (beta chain) was sequenced within a study of T cell responses to AZD1222 COVID-19 vaccine. Overall study: Analysis merged second doses at about 4 or about 12 weeks.

J gave up 6 bases and V 5 bases, and 7 bases lay outside the gene matches. The CDR3 runs to 14 residues. In germline, CDR1 is SGHTA, CDR2 FQGNSA. Study-wide findings and caveats: After two AZD1222 doses, spike-specific TCR breadth and depth rose versus day 0. Repertoires in all cases were sampled only once the peak T cell response had passed. The CD4 TCRs associated with vaccination extended across spike and predominated at 160-218 and 743-854.

Profiled with immunoSEQ multiplex PCR; TCRdb holds only in-frame clones, not every one. The table has 130,000 or so clones, roughly 93% seen once. In regard to this clone: The antigen is not known.

V is TRBV7-2 and J is TRBJ1-5; TRBD1 aligns across 7 bases. This clonotype was sampled from an adult in good health. This material consisted of peripheral blood, taken on day 0 of AZD1222 vaccination. The CDR3 region has the DNA TGTGCCAGCAGCCCTACAGGGGTGAGTCAGCCCCAGCATTTT. Translating gives CASSPTGVSQPQHF.